The TCR beta chain described here comes from a study of PD-1 blockade in classical Hodgkin lymphoma (dated by TCRdb to the early 2020s). General notes on the study: Nivolumab dosing was 3 mg/kg intravenously every 2 weeks, continuing until either disease progression or unacceptable toxicity. The study used TCR beta sequencing and CyTOF to define a peripheral blood immune signature of response to PD-1 blockade in classical Hodgkin lymphoma. Paper-wide results and their limitations: Among trial patients, those achieving complete response had baseline diversity similar to that of newly diagnosed patients, while diversity was significantly lower in partial responders and progressors. The study was restricted to a single clinical trial cohort, and the causes of repertoire differences, possibly disease activity or prior therapy, were left undefined. Lower diversity was seen in patients whose nivolumab began less than 1 year after ASCT, and these patients were left out of later analyses so that immune reconstitution would not confound the results. Baseline TCR diversity was reported to be lower in newly diagnosed patients than in healthy donors and to be lower still in relapsed/refractory patients. By C4D1, a significant rise was seen in CD4+ TCR diversity but not in CD8+ TCR diversity (p=0.0027 vs p=0.16), and the rise was most apparent among complete responders (p=0.02).

The Qiagen DNeasy kit was used to extract genomic DNA both from unsorted PBMCs and from the negatively selected CD4+ and CD8+ fractions. TCR beta CDR3 regions were subjected to amplification by immunoSEQ multiplex PCR with primers that anneal to V and J segments. A synthetic immune receptor repertoire was used to minimize amplification bias, and any residual bias was removed computationally once sequencing was done. The authors' pipeline ran thus. Repertoire diversity was quantified as the Shannon entropy index using custom Python scripts. Unsorted, CD4+ and CD8+ repertoires were analyzed separately, except for combined analyses in which CD4+ and CD8+ sequences were merged in silico. Clonal expansion was defined as at least a 2-fold frequency increase after treatment relative to C1D1, with a pseudocount of 0.5 for undetected baseline clones. Clones with 0 or 1 copy at C1D1 were defined as singleton clones, while clones with 2 or more copies were defined as non-singleton clones. Clones expanded in unsorted samples were labelled as CD4+, CD8+ or unknown by matching protein sequences in sorted samples from the same patient. Wilcoxon tests on paired samples were used to test changes in diversity from C1D1 to C4D1. Held by TCRdb, this immuneACCESS table contains in-frame sequences only and omits some clones. Under half of the omission traces to an unresolved V gene where checked; the cause of the rest is unknown. That table furnishes V, J and clone size, whereas the DNA furnished D and trimming. This sample is represented by tens of thousands of clones; about 93% of them were singletons. The biggest ten clones account for 6.5% to 8% of the sample.

On this clone itself: Its cognate antigen has yet to be identified. Base qualities were left out, and no much larger clone turns up one base away.

Taken with the paper, the label for time point translates to: cycle 1 day 1 (C1D1), immediately before nivolumab initiation. All trial patients had relapsed after autologous stem cell transplantation, with cohorts A, B and C differing in prior brentuximab vedotin exposure. The trial cohort comprised some 60 patients with relapsed/refractory classical Hodgkin lymphoma whose best overall responses were complete response, partial response or progressive disease. In the multi-cohort phase II CheckMate 205 trial, trial patients received single-agent nivolumab. An independent review committee assessed best overall response by applying the 2007 International Working Group response criteria. PBMCs from the trial were collected at three points: immediately before nivolumab initiation (C1D1), and during therapy at cycle 2 day 1 and cycle 4 day 1. Peripheral blood was collected in 8 mL Vacutainer Cell Preparation Tubes, from which PBMCs were isolated by centrifugation and then cryopreserved.

The germline V gene sets CDR1 to KGHSH and CDR2 to LQKENI. V and J lose 3 bases and 1 base, and a span of 12 bases separates them. The CDR3 goes from the cysteine to the phenylalanine over 15 residues. Only the CDR3 DNA is retained, 45 bases long and in frame from the first base. The clonotype comes from a human donor with classical Hodgkin lymphoma. The sample here was peripheral blood mononuclear cells (PBMCs), taken at baseline. The chain couples TRBV18 to TRBJ2-5; possibly the D gene is TRBD1, per 5 matching bases. The DNA is as follows: TGTGCCAGCTCACCTTTGGCAGGGCCCCAAGAGACCCAGTACTTC. It translates as CASSPLAGPQETQYF.